This T cell receptor beta chain was sequenced during a study of T cell repertoires in cytomegalovirus infection. TCRdb analysed the reads with MiXCR anew, one entry per CDR3 protein. Altogether 560,000 or so distinct CDR3 sequences are present, about 15% being singletons, with the ten largest covering roughly a quarter. This clonotype was recorded a few times. V lost 0 bases and J lost 10, with 16 bases in between. Germline CDR1 is LGHDT and CDR2 is YNNKEL (reference sequence). CDR3 length: 16 amino acids. This chain connects TRBV3-1 to TRBJ1-6; D gene unclear. The clonotype originates from a human donor in good health (CMV status not recorded). Some clones in this sample may be carry-over from other donors' samples. The sequenced sample was CD8+ T cells from PBMCs. DNA for the CDR3: TGTGCCAGCAGCCAAGAGGTGAGGCCCCGAGGATCACCCCTCCACTTT. Residues: CASSQEVRPRGSPLHF. The whole variable domain, filled in from reference TRBV3-1 and TRBJ1-6, reads DTAVSQTPKYLVTQMGNDKSIKCEQNLGHDTMYWYKQDSKKFLKIMFSYNNKELIINETVPNRFSPKSPDKAHLNLHINSLELGDSAVYFCASSQEVRPRGSPLHFGNGTRLTVT.